The rows below give T cell receptor beta chains drawn from one sample of a study of tissue T cells after allogeneic stem cell transplantation. TCRdb's copy holds only in-frame clones and misses some; the assay was immunoSEQ multiplex PCR. The data contain about 43,000 clones, over 85% of them singletons. Specimen: blood, collected before transplantation. The receptors originated from a woman aged 40 to 75 who later had graft-versus-host disease after an allogeneic stem cell transplant. CDR3s include the opening cysteine and the closing phenylalanine or tryptophan. The order of the fields is V gene, J gene, clone size, D gene, CDR3 protein, CDR3 DNA. The D gene is left open where the match is weak. The size entry is marked missing in some rows and otherwise reads once, few, many or a size class.

TRBV7-8	TRBJ2-1	few	TRBD2	CASSLVTSGYNEQFF	TGTGCCAGCAGCTTAGTGACTAGCGGTTACAATGAGCAGTTCTTC
TRBV20-1	TRBJ2-1	-	-	CSARDQREQFF	TGCAGTGCTAGAGATCAGCGGGAGCAGTTCTTC
TRBV11-2	TRBJ1-1	-	-	CASSPLTEAFF	TGTGCCAGCAGCCCGCTCACTGAAGCTTTCTTT
TRBV15	TRBJ2-1	-	TRBD1	CATSLRQGPSNEQFF	TGTGCCACCAGCTTACGACAGGGGCCGTCCAATGAGCAGTTCTTC
TRBV11-2	TRBJ2-4	-	TRBD1	CASSLGTGSTVIQYF	TGTGCCAGCAGCTTAGGGACAGGGAGTACTGTCATTCAGTACTTC
TRBV4-3	TRBJ1-1	-	-	CASSQGRLWSTEAFF	TGCGCCAGCAGCCAAGGACGACTATGGAGCACTGAAGCTTTCTTT
TRBV29-1	TRBJ2-1	-	TRBD2	CSVEGASGRGGEQFF	TGCAGCGTTGAAGGGGCTAGCGGGAGAGGAGGTGAGCAGTTCTTC
TRBV19	TRBJ1-1	once	-	CASTRNMNTEAFF	TGTGCCAGTACGCGCAACATGAACACTGAAGCTTTCTTT
TRBV2	TRBJ2-5	-	-	CASSESTGRGETQYF	TGTGCCAGCAGTGAATCGACGGGCCGGGGGGAGACCCAGTACTTC
TRBV24-1	TRBJ2-4	-	-	CATSDNRVLDHIQYF	TGTGCCACCAGTGACAACCGGGTCCTCGACCACATTCAGTACTTC
TRBV3-1/TRBV3-2	TRBJ2-5	-	-	CASSQVAETQYF	TGTGCCAGCAGCCAAGTAGCCGAGACCCAGTACTTC
TRBV5-8	TRBJ1-1	-	-	CASSRGGPDTEAFF	TGTGCCAGCAGTCGGGGGGGGCCGGACACTGAAGCTTTCTTT
TRBV6-1	TRBJ1-1	-	-	CASSDRGGGSTEAFF	TGTGCCAGCAGTGATCGAGGGGGAGGGAGCACTGAAGCTTTCTTT
TRBV6-4	TRBJ1-2	-	-	CASSDSPNSYGYTF	TGTGCCAGCAGTGACTCCCCCAACAGCTATGGCTACACCTTC
TRBV18	TRBJ2-2	-	-	CASSPSQNTGELFF	TGTGCCAGCTCACCATCACAGAACACCGGGGAGCTGTTTTTT
TRBV2	TRBJ1-1	-	-	CASSVDRSRTEAFF	TGTGCCAGCAGTGTAGACAGGTCGCGCACTGAAGCTTTCTTT
TRBV6-5	TRBJ2-2	-	-	CASSRTSGELFF	TGTGCCAGCAGTCGAACGTCCGGGGAGCTGTTTTTT
TRBV4-1	TRBJ1-4	-	-	CASSQAGSGNEKLFF	TGCGCCAGCAGCCAAGCAGGGAGCGGTAATGAAAAACTGTTTTTT
TRBV5-8	TRBJ1-1	-	-	CASSFQVNTEAFF	TGTGCCAGCAGCTTCCAAGTGAACACTGAAGCTTTCTTT
TRBV10-1	TRBJ2-2	-	TRBD2	CASSRSGRGTGELFF	TGCGCCAGCAGTCGTAGCGGGAGAGGGACCGGGGAGCTGTTTTTT
TRBV20-1	TRBJ2-4	-	-	CTGGAKNIQYF	TGCACGGGCGGGGCCAAAAACATTCAGTACTTC
TRBV19	TRBJ2-7	-	TRBD1	CASSIGTGAYEQYF	TGTGCCAGTAGTATAGGGACAGGGGCCTACGAGCAGTACTTC
TRBV6-1	TRBJ2-3	few	-	CASSADSGTSTDTQYF	TGTGCCAGCAGTGCCGACTCCGGGACTAGCACAGATACGCAGTATTTT
TRBV28	TRBJ2-3	-	-	CASSLPETPQYF	TGTGCCAGCAGTTTACCGGAGACCCCGCAGTATTTT
TRBV5-4	TRBJ2-7	-	-	CASSLGRSYEQYF	TGTGCCAGCAGCTTGGGACGTAGCTACGAGCAGTACTTC
TRBV7-2	TRBJ1-6	-	-	CASSQDPNSPLHF	TGTGCCAGCAGCCAGGACCCAAATTCACCCCTCCACTTT
TRBV6-5	TRBJ2-3	-	TRBD2	CASHVAGGDTQYF	TGTGCCAGCCATGTAGCGGGAGGGGATACGCAGTATTTT
TRBV25-1	TRBJ1-5	once	-	CASSESDIHSNQPQHF	TGTGCCAGCAGTGAATCCGACATCCATAGCAATCAGCCCCAGCATTTT
TRBV20-1	TRBJ2-2	-	-	CSARHTGELFF	TGCAGTGCTAGACACACCGGGGAGCTGTTTTTT
TRBV5-1	TRBJ1-1	-	-	CASSFSDTEAFF	TGCGCCAGCAGCTTTTCAGACACTGAAGCTTTCTTT
TRBV7-2	TRBJ1-1	-	-	CASSLSRGVNTEAFF	TGTGCCAGCAGCTTGTCCCGGGGGGTGAACACTGAAGCTTTCTTT
TRBV5-6	TRBJ2-2	-	TRBD2	CASLQGAGEFGELFF	TGTGCCAGCCTACAGGGAGCGGGAGAATTCGGGGAGCTGTTTTTT
TRBV29-1	TRBJ1-3	-	-	CSVGGGEGPGNTIYF	TGCAGCGTTGGTGGGGGAGAGGGGCCTGGAAACACCATATATTTT
TRBV28	TRBJ2-7	-	TRBD2	CASRPSSGRASEGEQYF	TGTGCCAGTAGACCCTCTAGCGGGAGGGCATCCGAAGGCGAGCAGTACTTC
TRBV7-9	TRBJ2-2	-	-	CASSSLGPRAGELFF	TGTGCCAGCAGCTCCCTGGGCCCGCGGGCCGGGGAGCTGTTTTTT
TRBV4-2	TRBJ2-1	-	-	CASSAPATTYNEQFF	TGTGCCAGCAGTGCCCCGGCCACTACCTACAATGAGCAGTTCTTC
TRBV19	TRBJ2-5	-	TRBD2	CASSTRAGGRETQYF	TGTGCCAGTAGTACACGAGCGGGAGGCCGGGAGACCCAGTACTTC
TRBV30	TRBJ1-6	-	-	CAWSLDPGADLHF	TGTGCCTGGAGTTTAGACCCGGGGGCGGACCTCCACTTT
TRBV7-9	TRBJ1-2	few	-	CASSLGLGFSYGYTF	TGTGCCAGCAGCTTGGGTCTGGGGTTTTCCTATGGCTACACCTTC
TRBV19	TRBJ1-1	-	-	CASSINENTEAFF	TGTGCCAGTAGTATCAATGAGAACACTGAAGCTTTCTTT
TRBV19	TRBJ2-7	-	-	CASSIDRVSSYEQYF	TGTGCCAGTAGTATAGATCGGGTGAGCTCCTACGAGCAGTACTTC
TRBV24-1	TRBJ2-2	-	TRBD1	CATSDPRDRNTGELFF	TGTGCCACCAGTGACCCCCGGGACAGGAACACCGGGGAGCTGTTTTTT
TRBV5-4	TRBJ2-2	-	-	CASSPGPGSTGELFF	TGTGCCAGCAGCCCGGGTCCGGGGTCCACCGGGGAGCTGTTTTTT
TRBV6-5	TRBJ1-1	-	-	CASSPGQGNTEAFF	TGTGCCAGCAGCCCGGGACAAGGGAACACTGAAGCTTTCTTT
TRBV7-2	TRBJ1-5	-	TRBD1	CASSQGSGQGNQPQHF	TGTGCCAGCAGCCAAGGGTCGGGACAGGGTAATCAGCCCCAGCATTTT
TRBV28	TRBJ2-2	-	-	CASSSRVNVNTGELFF	TGTGCCAGCAGTTCCCGGGTGAACGTGAACACCGGGGAGCTGTTTTTT